The text below deals with one T cell receptor beta chain. The antigen remains unidentified. The protocol was immunoSEQ multiplex PCR, while the TCRdb copy is restricted to in-frame clones and leaves out a portion. The sample contains 75,000 to 90,000 clones, 80% to 95% of which appear only once. Sorting isolated naive CD4 T cells lacking CD45RO and expressing CD62L. This specimen comes from a study of human versus mouse CDR3 diversity and MHC coevolution. Study-level findings and limits: Among all groups, most of the three human donors showed least clonal inequality.

This clonotype originated in a person aged 25 to 75 in good health. The sample taken for sequencing was naive CD4+ T cells from blood. Indicated subset: CD45RO-negative CD62L-positive naive CD4 T cells.

The CDR3 protein is CASSLAVAEATQYF. CDR3 nucleotide sequence: TGTGCCAGCAGCTTAGCAGTGGCTGAGGCGACCCAGTACTTC. V usage is TRBV11-2 and J usage is TRBJ2-5; D unresolved. Per the germline V gene, CDR1 is SGHAT and CDR2 is FQNNGV. There are 14 residues in the CDR3. V lost 1 base to trimming and J lost 7 bases, with 13 bases between them.